This TCR beta chain was sequenced for a study of T cell changes during pregnancy in multiple sclerosis. The data were produced by immunoSEQ multiplex PCR, yet TCRdb's version contains in-frame clones alone and is incomplete. Of approximately 21,000 clones in the sample, just under 85% are singletons; the top ten hold roughly 14%. CDR3 length equals 13 residues. Looked up from germline, CDR1 is SGHDT and CDR2 is YYEEEE. V lost 2 bases and J lost 8, with 8 bases in between. The source was CD8+ T cells from peripheral blood mononuclear cells, collected in the first trimester of pregnancy. This clonotype originated in a female donor in good health, enrolled as a control in a pregnancy study. The V and J genes are TRBV5-6 and TRBJ1-6; D not resolved. The CDR3, as DNA: TGTGCCAGCAGCTTTTTGGGAGATTCACCCCTCCACTTT. Protein: CASSFLGDSPLHF.